What follows are 14 T cell receptor beta chains derived from one specimen sequenced in a study of T cells in Graves' hyperthyroidism and ophthalmopathy (dated by TCRdb to the late 2010s). The library was produced with multiplex PCR. Instrument on record: Illumina HiSeq 2000. Amplification of TCR beta CDR3 regions was carried out from RNA transcripts. The first round of RT-PCR for the TCR CDR3 was performed with the HTBI primer set and the Qiagen OneStep RT-PCR kit. The public reads were reanalyzed by TCRdb: fastp trimming at Q25, MiXCR alignment, in-frame beta chains only. Rows with a matching CDR3 protein are joined into one entry that keeps the most common DNA and genes. Across this sample there are some 570,000 distinct CDR3 sequences, with 14% seen only once. The ten largest clonotypes hold roughly 7% of the sample. The source material was blood. The receptors here all came from a woman in her late teens or twenties with Graves' ophthalmopathy.

This clonotype was seen many times. V gene TRBV5-1 combines with J gene TRBJ1-2; no definite D call. Looked up from germline, CDR1 is SGHRS and CDR2 is YFSETQ. The V end lost 2 bases, the J end lost 3 bases, and 8 bases lay between the germline ends. This CDR3 contains 13 residues. CDR3: CASSFDGDYGYTF. The DNA of the CDR3 is TGCGCCAGCAGCTTCGACGGGGACTATGGCTACACCTTC. Looking up the rest from reference TRBV5-1 and TRBJ1-2 gives the full variable domain: KAGVTQTPRYLIKTRGQQVTLSCSPISGHRSVSWYQQTPGQGLQFLFEYFSETQRNKGNFPGRFSGRQFSNSRSEMNVSTLELGDSALYLCASSFDGDYGYTFGSGTRLTVV.

This clonotype was found a few times. The chain uses TRBV6-2 or TRBV6-3 and TRBJ2-3, with D perhaps assigned TRBD1 or TRBD2 (5 bases each). Germline V gene data show CDR1 as MNHEY and CDR2 as SVGEGT. V shed 6 bases and J shed 4 bases, with 17 bases lying between them. This CDR3 has 15 amino acids. CDR3 protein: CASSPRDPPADTQYF. The CDR3 nucleotides read TGTGCCAGCAGCCCCCGGGACCCCCCCGCAGATACGCAGTATTTT.

This clonotype was counted many times. This rearrangement joins TRBV10-3 to TRBJ1-1; D not resolved. V dropped 6 bases and J dropped 5 bases, with 16 bases sitting between them. Per the germline V gene, CDR1 is ENHRY and CDR2 is SYGVKD. The CDR3 loop spans 14 amino acids. The CDR3 reads CAISQAPRETEAFF. In nucleotides, the CDR3 is TGTGCCATCAGCCAGGCCCCGAGGGAAACTGAAGCTTTCTTT.

This clonotype occurred many times. The chain recombines TRBV28 with TRBJ2-5, with D perhaps TRBD1 (6 bases). Between the trimmed V and J ends, which lost 3 bases and 4 bases, there was a span of 9 bases. The CDR3 spans 13 residues. Germline V gives CDR1 MDHEN, CDR2 SYDVKM. As DNA, the CDR3 is TGTGCCAGCAGTTTGACCAGGGGAGAGACCCAGTACTTC. It yields the protein CASSLTRGETQYF.

Many counts were recorded for this clonotype. The genes are TRBV12-3 or TRBV12-4 and TRBJ2-2; D is undetermined. The CDR3 is made up of 12 amino acids. Trimming removed 4 bases from V and 4 bases from J, with 4 bases in between. The chain's CDR3 is CASSWSTGELFF. The CDR3 region has the DNA TGTGCCAGCAGTTGGAGCACCGGGGAGCTGTTTTTT.

This clonotype came up many times. This sequence joins TRBV7-9 and TRBJ2-1, with D possibly matching TRBD2 (6 bases). Germline V gene data show CDR1 as SEHNR and CDR2 as FQNEAQ (reference sequence). CDR3 size: 14 residues. V lost 5 bases and J lost 8, with 16 bases in between. The CDR3 sequence: CASSPTLTSYEQFF. The CDR3, as DNA: TGTGCCAGCAGCCCTACACTAACTAGCTATGAGCAGTTCTTC.

This clonotype was counted only a few times. The chain joins TRBV2 to TRBJ1-4; D is possibly TRBD1 (6 bases). Trimming took 6 bases from V and 6 from J, leaving 14 bases between them. The CDR3 is 14 amino acids. CDR1 and CDR2 (germline): SNHLY, FYNNEI. CDR3 coding DNA: TGTGCCAGCAGGAAAAGGGGGGCAGATGAAAAACTGTTTTTT. It specifies CASRKRGADEKLFF.

This clonotype was detected many times. This chain uses TRBV28 with TRBJ2-2; 8 bases line up with TRBD1. The V segment lost 2 bases and the J segment 1 base; nucleotides outside the gene matches: 21. This CDR3 is 22 amino acids long. The germline CDR1 and CDR2 sequences are MDHEN and SYDVKM. The CDR3 nucleotides are TGTGCCAGCAGTTTAGGGGGGCCGAGGACAGGGTCTTTCCTCGGGAACACCGGGGAGCTGTTTTTT. Amino acids: CASSLGGPRTGSFLGNTGELFF.

In this sample, this clonotype turned up many times. The J gene is TRBJ2-1, the V gene TRBV24-1, with D perhaps matching TRBD1 (6 bases). Trimming pared 7 bases from V and 8 bases from J, leaving 11 bases between. Germline V gives CDR1 KGHDR, CDR2 SFDVKD. This CDR3 comprises 12 residues. This CDR3 is CATSYRVDEQFF. As DNA, the CDR3 is TGTGCCACCAGCTACAGGGTTGATGAGCAGTTCTTC.

This clonotype showed up many times. This chain connects TRBV7-3 to TRBJ1-1; perhaps TRBD1 as D (5 bases). V was cut by 0 bases and J by 1 base, with 9 bases left in between. Germline CDR1 SGHTA, CDR2 FQGTGA. This CDR3 region has 15 residues. The CDR3 region has the DNA TGTGCCAGCAGCTTAACGGGAGGGGAGAACACTGAAGCTTTCTTT. Its protein is CASSLTGGENTEAFF.

As to this clonotype: A read error may explain this, as a much larger clone is one base away. The chain couples TRBV7-9 to TRBJ2-1, with TRBD2 matching over 14 bases. J gave up 5 bases and V 5 bases, and 2 bases lay outside the gene matches. The CDR3 sequence is 15 residues long. The V gene's germline CDR1 is SEHNR and CDR2 FQNEAQ (reference sequence). CDR3 sequence reads: CASSMGLAGDNEQFF. Written as DNA, the CDR3 is TGTGCCAGCAGCATGGGACTAGCGGGAGACAATGAGCAGTTCTTC. The entire variable domain, with the rest obtained from reference TRBV7-9 and TRBJ2-1, is as follows: DTGVSQNPRHKITKRGQNVTFRCDPISEHNRLYWYRQTLGQGPEFLTYFQNEAQLEKSRLLSDRFSAERPKGSFSTLEIQRTEQGDSAMYLCASSMGLAGDNEQFFGPGTRLTVL.

This sequence joins TRBV29-1 and TRBJ1-1; tentatively, D is TRBD1 (6 bases). The V gene lost 4 bases and the J gene lost 11 bases, with 14 bases spanning the gap. In germline, CDR1 is SQVTM, CDR2 ANQGSEA. CDR3 length equals 11 residues. The chain's CDR3 is CSVGGHLGAFF. Here the CDR3 DNA reads TGCAGCGTTGGGGGACATCTTGGTGCTTTCTTT.

The rearrangement joins TRBV10-3 to TRBJ2-1; no firm D call. This CDR3 has 13 residues. V shed 3 bases and J shed 5 bases, with 8 bases lying between them. Germline loops: CDR1 ENHRY, CDR2 SYGVKD. The CDR3 protein is CAISEGPHNEQFF. DNA of the CDR3: TGTGCCATCAGTGAAGGTCCTCACAATGAGCAGTTCTTC.

This clonotype has a count of ten or more. V is TRBV5-1 and J is TRBJ1-2; 7 nucleotides match TRBD1. J lost 4 bases, V lost 2 bases, and 8 bases had no gene match. Germline V CDR1 and CDR2: SGHRS, YFSETQ. This CDR3 is 15 amino acids long. The CDR3 sequence is CASSFGEGASYGYTF. The CDR3 DNA follows: TGCGCCAGCAGCTTTGGGGAGGGGGCATCCTATGGCTACACCTTC.